The 23 T cell receptor beta chains below come from one sample, sequenced in a study of CD8 T cells in ankylosing spondylitis. TCRdb independently ran MiXCR on the 5' RACE reads; one entry per CDR3 protein. The table records 350,000 to 450,000 distinct CDR3 sequences, 20% of them present only once. The material sequenced was blood, either unsorted or a sorted T cell fraction (not recorded which). All receptors derive from a male donor with ankylosing spondylitis or in good health (not recorded which).

This chain's CDR3 is CASSVGLAGYPYEQYF. CDR3 in DNA: TGTGCCAGCAGCGTAGGACTAGCGGGTTACCCGTACGAGCAGTACTTC. The chain combines TRBV9 with TRBJ2-7; 10 nucleotides align to TRBD2. The CDR3 is made up of 16 amino acids. Per germline, CDR1 SGDLS and CDR2 YYNGEE. Trimming cost V 0 bases and J 4 bases; bases outside gene matches: 7.

V is TRBV12-3 or TRBV12-4 and J is TRBJ2-1; perhaps D is TRBD1 or TRBD2 (5 bases each). The CDR3 has 13 residues. V lost 6 bases, J lost 5 bases, and 11 bases lay in between. The CDR3 loop reads CASSPGAHNEQFF. The CDR3 region has the DNA TGTGCCAGCAGCCCCGGGGCCCACAATGAGCAGTTCTTC.

The gene calls are TRBV7-9 and TRBJ2-1; possible D gene TRBD2, 6 bases. Germline CDR1 SEHNR, CDR2 FQNEAQ (reference sequence). CDR3 length: 16 residues. Trimming took off 5 bases at V and 5 bases at J, with 19 bases between the two ends. Here the CDR3 reads CASSQPGRGLHNEQFF. The CDR3 DNA reads as TGTGCCAGCAGCCAGCCGGGGCGGGGCCTGCACAATGAGCAGTTCTTC.

DNA for the CDR3: TGTGCCAGTAATTTGGGACAGGGCTCTGTCTGGAATGAGCAGTTCTTC. Protein: CASNLGQGSVWNEQFF. The V gene is TRBV3-1, the J gene TRBJ2-1; TRBD1 agrees at 9 bases. The CDR3 has 16 amino acids. Germline CDR1 and CDR2: LGHDT and YNNKEL (reference sequence). Losses at the gene ends were 9 bases for V and 7 bases for J; bases not matched to a gene: 16.

This clonotype appeared a few times. The chain links TRBV6-1 to TRBJ1-5; TRBD1 matches 10 bases. The CDR3 spans 14 residues. V lost 6 bases, J lost 7 bases, and 6 bases stayed unmatched. CDR1 is MNHNS, CDR2 SASEGT, per germline. CDR3 sequence reads: CASSGTGDMQPQHF. The CDR3 DNA reads as TGTGCCAGCAGCGGGACAGGGGATATGCAGCCCCAGCATTTT.

The chain carries TRBV12-3 or TRBV12-4 and TRBJ2-7; tentatively, D is TRBD1 or TRBD2 (7 bases each). This CDR3 has 13 residues. The ends were cut back, 8 bases at V and 7 bases at J, with 18 bases in the middle. The CDR3 coding sequence is TGTGCCAGCGGGTCACAGGGGAGGGAGGAGCAGTACTTC. This sequence encodes CASGSQGREEQYF.

This chain uses TRBV12-3 or TRBV12-4 with TRBJ2-3; D is unresolved. This CDR3 is built from 15 residues. The V gene lost 4 bases and the J gene lost 2 bases, with 13 bases spanning the gap. This CDR3 reads CASSWQNTNTDTQYF. The CDR3 DNA follows: TGTGCCAGCAGTTGGCAAAACACAAACACAGATACGCAGTATTTT.

This clonotype appeared many times. The chain joins TRBV12-3 or TRBV12-4 to TRBJ2-3; the D gene is possibly TRBD1 (6 bases). This CDR3 is built from 13 residues. V shed 5 bases and J shed 5 bases, with 11 bases lying between them. CDR3 loop: CASSPGQIDTQYF. DNA of the CDR3: TGTGCCAGCAGTCCAGGACAGATAGATACGCAGTATTTT.

The chain employs TRBV20-1 and TRBJ2-3, with D perhaps TRBD1 or TRBD2 (5 bases each). CDR3 length equals 20 residues. The germline CDR1 and CDR2 sequences are DFQATT and SNEGSKA (reference sequence). Trimming took 6 bases from V and 2 from J, leaving 33 bases between them. CDR3 in DNA: TGCAGTGCCGCGTCCTATCCTGAGGTGACTCGGGGCGACCCCACAGATACGCAGTATTTT. Translating gives CSAASYPEVTRGDPTDTQYF.

This clonotype was counted many times. This sequence joins TRBV6-2 or TRBV6-3 and TRBJ2-3; no clear D gene. This CDR3 comprises 15 residues. V lost 5 bases, J lost 0 bases, and 12 bases lay in between. The germline V gene encodes CDR1 MNHEY and CDR2 SVGEGT. CDR3 loop: CASSEYRLSTDTQYF. CDR3 nucleotides: TGTGCCAGCAGTGAGTACCGACTTAGCACAGATACGCAGTATTTT.

This clonotype appeared once. The chain has TRBV28 and TRBJ2-7; D remains ambiguous. Trimming cost V 3 bases and J 2 bases, with 8 bases left between them. CDR1 is MDHEN, CDR2 SYDVKM, per germline. The CDR3 extends over 13 amino acids. This chain's CDR3 is CASSFYGPYEQYF. The CDR3 DNA sequence: TGTGCCAGCAGTTTTTACGGGCCCTACGAGCAGTACTTC.

J is TRBJ2-1 and V is TRBV2, with 9 bases aligning to TRBD1. This CDR3 has 17 residues. Looked up from germline, CDR1 is SNHLY and CDR2 is FYNNEI. With V trimmed by 1 base and J by 3 bases, 7 bases remained unmatched. The CDR3 reads CASSEGSGTGYYNEQFF. CDR3 DNA: TGTGCCAGCAGTGAAGGCTCCGGGACAGGGTACTACAATGAGCAGTTCTTC.

This clonotype turned up a few times. V usage is TRBV15 and J usage is TRBJ2-1, with D tentatively TRBD2 (6 bases). The CDR3 loop spans 15 amino acids. The V end lost 3 bases, the J end lost 5 bases, and 14 bases lay between the germline ends. The germline gives CDR1 LNHNV, CDR2 YYDKDF (reference sequence). This CDR3 reads CATSSGGSGHNEQFF. CDR3 bases: TGTGCCACCAGCAGCGGGGGATCCGGGCACAATGAGCAGTTCTTC. The full variable domain, its missing parts supplied by reference TRBV15 and TRBJ2-1, is DAMVIQNPRYQVTQFGKPVTLSCSQTLNHNVMYWYQQKSSQAPKLLFHYYDKDFNNEADTPDNFQSRRPNTSFCFLDIRSPGLGDTAMYLCATSSGGSGHNEQFFGPGTRLTVL.

In its sample, this clonotype was seen many times. This chain connects TRBV7-9 to TRBJ2-7; no clear D gene. This CDR3 comprises 13 residues. V gave up 8 bases and J gave up 6 bases, with 17 bases separating them. The V gene's germline CDR1 is SEHNR and CDR2 FQNEAQ (reference sequence). CDR3 protein: CASGLGSPAEQYF. CDR3 DNA: TGTGCCAGCGGGTTGGGGTCCCCAGCCGAGCAGTACTTC.

V usage is TRBV20-1 and J usage is TRBJ2-7; possibly TRBD1 or TRBD2 for D (5 bases each). From germline, CDR1 is DFQATT and CDR2 SNEGSKA (reference sequence). Deletions cut 6 bases from V and 3 bases from J, with 15 bases between. The CDR3 totals 13 residues. In DNA, the CDR3 is TGCAGTGCGACCGAGGGCAGGGACTACGAGCAGTACTTC. It codes for CSATEGRDYEQYF.

The chain recombines TRBV12-3 or TRBV12-4 with TRBJ1-2; 9 positions agree with TRBD1. This CDR3 spans 14 amino acids. Trimming removed 4 bases from V and 3 bases from J; junction bases left unmatched: 3. The CDR3 reads CASSSGTGHYGYTF. The CDR3 DNA reads as TGTGCCAGCAGTTCCGGGACAGGGCACTATGGCTACACCTTC.

The chain uses TRBV19 and TRBJ2-7; a possible D gene is TRBD1 (6 bases). Germline assignment: CDR1 LNHDA and CDR2 SQIVND (reference sequence). The CDR3 spans 9 residues. The CDR3 region is CPGGHEQYF. The CDR3 DNA follows: TGTCCTGGGGGCCACGAGCAGTACTTC.

This chain connects TRBV7-8 to TRBJ2-5, with 11 bases lining up with TRBD2. The V gene's germline CDR1 is SGHVS and CDR2 FQNEAQ. The junction had 11 bases not matched to a gene; V was cut back by 5 bases and J by 3 bases. This CDR3 has 17 residues. For the CDR3, the DNA is TGTGCCAGCAGCCTAAGGCCGGGACTAGCGGAGGAAGAGACCCAGTACTTC. Its translation: CASSLRPGLAEEETQYF.

This clonotype was seen a few times. The gene calls are TRBV6-5 and TRBJ2-5, with D perhaps given as TRBD1 or TRBD2 (5 bases each). Per the germline V gene, CDR1 is MNHEY and CDR2 is SVGAGI. CDR3 length: 17 amino acids. Trimming pared 0 bases from V and 5 bases from J, leaving 19 bases between. Here the CDR3 DNA reads TGTGCCAGCAGTTACTCTAACATGCTGAGTGAGGGGGAGACCCAGTACTTC. Translated: CASSYSNMLSEGETQYF.

The rearrangement links TRBV5-1 to TRBJ2-7; D perhaps matches TRBD1 (6 bases). The CDR3 covers 12 residues. Germline CDR1 SGHRS, CDR2 YFSETQ. Between the trimmed V and J ends, which lost 5 bases and 6 bases, there was a span of 12 bases. The CDR3 nucleotides are TGCGCCAGCAGGGCAGGGGTCTCCGAGCAGTACTTC. It codes for CASRAGVSEQYF. Supplemented by reference TRBV5-1 and TRBJ2-7, the full variable domain reads KAGVTQTPRYLIKTRGQQVTLSCSPISGHRSVSWYQQTPGQGLQFLFEYFSETQRNKGNFPGRFSGRQFSNSRSEMNVSTLELGDSALYLCASRAGVSEQYFGPGTRLTVT.

J is TRBJ2-5 and V is TRBV5-6, with D possibly matching TRBD1 (6 bases). Germline CDR1 is SGHDT and CDR2 is YYEEEE. This CDR3 region has 15 residues. The V and J ends lost 2 bases and 0 bases respectively, with 11 bases between them. This chain's CDR3 is CASSFTGNYQETQYF. CDR3 coding DNA: TGTGCCAGCAGCTTTACAGGGAACTACCAAGAGACCCAGTACTTC. The full variable domain, with the rest looked up from reference TRBV5-6 and TRBJ2-5, is DAGVTQSPTHLIKTRGQQVTLRCSPKSGHDTVSWYQQALGQGPQFIFQYYEEEERQRGNFPDRFSGHQFPNYSSELNVNALLLGDSALYLCASSFTGNYQETQYFGPGTRLLVL.

This chain joins TRBV2 and TRBJ2-1, with TRBD2 matching 7 bases. With 2 bases clipped from V and 6 bases from J, the junction kept 16 bases outside the gene matches. The germline V gene has CDR1 SNHLY and CDR2 FYNNEI. The CDR3 spans 18 residues. CDR3 bases: TGTGCCAGCAGTGAATGGGGGGGGAGGGATTTTTTGGGCAATGAGCAGTTCTTC. Its protein is CASSEWGGRDFLGNEQFF. The entire variable domain, with the rest obtained from reference TRBV2 and TRBJ2-1, is as follows: EPEVTQTPSHQVTQMGQEVILRCVPISNHLYFYWYRQILGQKVEFLVSFYNNEISEKSEIFDDQFSVERPDGSNFTLKIRSTKLEDSAMYFCASSEWGGRDFLGNEQFFGPGTRLTVL.

V usage is TRBV3-1 and J usage is TRBJ2-3; 9 bases align to TRBD1. This CDR3 spans 16 amino acids. Trimming took 4 bases from V and 6 from J; bases not matched to a gene: 11. Germline V gene data show CDR1 as LGHDT and CDR2 as YNNKEL (reference sequence). Here the CDR3 reads CASSLRDREHSDTQYF. CDR3 sequence (DNA): TGTGCCAGCAGCCTTCGGGACAGGGAACATTCGGATACGCAGTATTTT.